This TCR beta chain originates from a study of T cells in Graves' hyperthyroidism and ophthalmopathy. General study points: Most clonotypes expanded in thyroid above 0.001 were likewise present in blood.

Template material for amplifying TCR beta CDR3 regions consisted of RNA transcripts. HTBI primers were the set used in a first-round RT-PCR of the TCR CDR3. TCRdb redid the calling of the multiplex PCR reads with MiXCR, one entry per CDR3 protein. This sample yields some 600,000 distinct CDR3 sequences, of which 40% to 55% are seen a single time; about 7.8% belongs to the top ten. Exclusions: uncontrolled infection, other autoimmune disease, pregnancy, lactation. On this clonotype: Its specificity is not known.

Sequencing input: peripheral blood or thyroid tissue (not recorded which). The sequence was collected from a woman aged 18-35 years with Graves' hyperthyroidism.

The CDR3 loop reads CASIFDRGSTIYF. The CDR3 DNA sequence: TGTGCCAGCATCTTTGACAGGGGGAGCACCATATATTTT. The chain combines TRBV12-3 or TRBV12-4 with TRBJ1-3; TRBD1 aligns across 9 bases. The CDR3 runs to 13 residues. V dropped 7 bases and J dropped 9; count of bases not matched to a gene: 7.